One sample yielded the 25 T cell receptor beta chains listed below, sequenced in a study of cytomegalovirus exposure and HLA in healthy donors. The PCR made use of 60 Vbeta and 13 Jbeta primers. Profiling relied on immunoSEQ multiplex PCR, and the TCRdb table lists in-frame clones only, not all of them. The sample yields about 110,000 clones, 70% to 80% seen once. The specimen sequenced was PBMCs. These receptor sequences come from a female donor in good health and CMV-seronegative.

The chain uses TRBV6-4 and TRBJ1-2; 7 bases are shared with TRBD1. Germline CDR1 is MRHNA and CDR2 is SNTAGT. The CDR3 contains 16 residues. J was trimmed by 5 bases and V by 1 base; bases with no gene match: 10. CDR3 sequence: CASSDFFTRDRYGYTF. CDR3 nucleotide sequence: TGTGCCAGCAGTGACTTTTTCACCCGGGACAGATATGGCTACACCTTC.

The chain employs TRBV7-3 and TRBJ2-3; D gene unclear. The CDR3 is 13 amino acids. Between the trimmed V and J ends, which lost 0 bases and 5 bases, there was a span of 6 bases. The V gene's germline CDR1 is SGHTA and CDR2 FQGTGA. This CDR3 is CASSLTREDTQYF. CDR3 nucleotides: TGTGCCAGCAGCTTAACGCGAGAAGATACGCAGTATTTT.

The CDR3 bases are TGTGCCAGCAGCTTCCTCCAGGGGTCGGGAGAGCAGTACTTC. Translation: CASSFLQGSGEQYF. J is TRBJ2-7 and V is TRBV11-2; possibly TRBD1 for D (6 bases). Trimming shortened V by 3 bases and J by 7 bases, and 16 bases separated the two germline ends. CDR1 SGHAT and CDR2 FQNNGV come from the germline V gene. This CDR3 spans 14 amino acids. The whole variable domain, filled in from reference TRBV11-2 and TRBJ2-7, reads EAGVAQSPRYKIIEKRQSVAFWCNPISGHATLYWYQQILGQGPKLLIQFQNNGVVDDSQLPKDRFSAERLKGVDSTLKIQPAKLEDSAVYLCASSFLQGSGEQYFGPGTRLTVT.

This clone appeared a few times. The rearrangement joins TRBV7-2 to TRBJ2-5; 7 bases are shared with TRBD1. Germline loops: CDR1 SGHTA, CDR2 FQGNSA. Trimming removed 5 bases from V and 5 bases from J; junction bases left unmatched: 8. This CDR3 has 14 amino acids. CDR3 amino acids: CASSGYRGWETQYF. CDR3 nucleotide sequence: TGTGCCAGCAGCGGCTACAGGGGTTGGGAGACCCAGTACTTC.

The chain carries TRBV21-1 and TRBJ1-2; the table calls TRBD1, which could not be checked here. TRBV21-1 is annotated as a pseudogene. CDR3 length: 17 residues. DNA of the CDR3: TGTGCCGGCAGCAAAAGGGGGATACGGGACAGGGACTATGGCTACACCTTC. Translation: CAGSKRGIRDRDYGYTF.

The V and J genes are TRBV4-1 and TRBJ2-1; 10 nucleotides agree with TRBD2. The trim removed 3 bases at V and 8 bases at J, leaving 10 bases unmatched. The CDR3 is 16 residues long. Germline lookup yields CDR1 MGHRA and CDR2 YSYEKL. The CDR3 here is CASSHAPSGSLDEQFF. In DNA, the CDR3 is TGCGCCAGCAGCCACGCTCCTAGCGGGAGTCTCGATGAGCAGTTCTTC.

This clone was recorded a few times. The CDR3 reads CSVRLAGGEQFF. CDR3 sequence (DNA): TGCAGCGTTCGACTAGCGGGAGGTGAGCAGTTCTTC. The J gene is TRBJ2-1, the V gene TRBV29-1, with TRBD2 matching 13 bases. V lost 5 bases and J lost 9; bases outside the gene matches: 1. Germline V gene sequence: CDR1 SQVTM, CDR2 ANQGSEA. This CDR3 contains 12 residues.

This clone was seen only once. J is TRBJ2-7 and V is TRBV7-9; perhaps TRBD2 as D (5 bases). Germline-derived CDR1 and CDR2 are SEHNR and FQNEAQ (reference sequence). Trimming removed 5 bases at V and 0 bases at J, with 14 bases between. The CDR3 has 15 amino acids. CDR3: CASSPKAEPSYEQYF. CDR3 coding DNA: TGTGCCAGCAGCCCAAAAGCGGAGCCCTCCTACGAGCAGTACTTC.

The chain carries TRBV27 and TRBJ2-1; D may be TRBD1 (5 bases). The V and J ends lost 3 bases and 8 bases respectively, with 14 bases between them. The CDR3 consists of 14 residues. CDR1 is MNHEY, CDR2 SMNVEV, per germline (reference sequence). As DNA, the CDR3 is TGTGCCAGCAGTTTTGTAGGGGCCGGCGATGAGCAGTTCTTC. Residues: CASSFVGAGDEQFF.

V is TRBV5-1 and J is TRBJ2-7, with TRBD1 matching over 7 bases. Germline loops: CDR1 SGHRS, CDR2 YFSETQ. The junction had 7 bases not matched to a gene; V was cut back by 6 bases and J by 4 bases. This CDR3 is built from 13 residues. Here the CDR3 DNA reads TGCGCCAGCACTCTTACAGGGGAGTACGAGCAGTACTTC. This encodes CASTLTGEYEQYF.

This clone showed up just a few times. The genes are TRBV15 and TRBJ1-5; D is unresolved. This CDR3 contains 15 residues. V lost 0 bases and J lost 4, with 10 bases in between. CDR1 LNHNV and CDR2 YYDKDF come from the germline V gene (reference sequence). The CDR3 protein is CATSRDRYGNQPQHF. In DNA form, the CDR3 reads TGTGCCACCAGCAGAGATAGGTACGGGAATCAGCCCCAGCATTTT.

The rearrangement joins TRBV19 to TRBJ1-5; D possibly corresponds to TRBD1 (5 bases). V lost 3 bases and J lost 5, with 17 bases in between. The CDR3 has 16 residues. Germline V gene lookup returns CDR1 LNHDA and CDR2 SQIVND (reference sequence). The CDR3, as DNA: TGTGCCAGTAGTATGGTTAGGGGTCTAGGGCATCAGCCCCAGCATTTT. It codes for CASSMVRGLGHQPQHF.

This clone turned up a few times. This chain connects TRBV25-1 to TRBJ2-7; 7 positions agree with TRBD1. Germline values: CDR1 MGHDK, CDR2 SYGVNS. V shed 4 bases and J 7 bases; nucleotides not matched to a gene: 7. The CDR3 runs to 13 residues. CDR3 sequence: CASSAIYRGEQYF. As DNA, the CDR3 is TGTGCCAGCAGTGCGATCTACAGGGGAGAGCAGTACTTC.

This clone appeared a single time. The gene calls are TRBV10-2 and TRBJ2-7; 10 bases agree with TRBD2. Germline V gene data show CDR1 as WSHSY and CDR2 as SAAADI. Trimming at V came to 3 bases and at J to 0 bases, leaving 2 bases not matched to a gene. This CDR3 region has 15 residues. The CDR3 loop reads CASSDWTSGSYEQYF. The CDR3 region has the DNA TGCGCCAGCAGTGACTGGACTAGCGGCTCCTACGAGCAGTACTTC.

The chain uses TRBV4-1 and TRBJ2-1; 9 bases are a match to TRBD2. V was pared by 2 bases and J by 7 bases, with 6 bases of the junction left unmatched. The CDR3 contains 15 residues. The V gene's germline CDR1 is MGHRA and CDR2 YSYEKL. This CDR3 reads CASSQLGLAVNEQFF. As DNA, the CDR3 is TGCGCCAGCAGCCAACTGGGACTAGCAGTGAATGAGCAGTTCTTC.

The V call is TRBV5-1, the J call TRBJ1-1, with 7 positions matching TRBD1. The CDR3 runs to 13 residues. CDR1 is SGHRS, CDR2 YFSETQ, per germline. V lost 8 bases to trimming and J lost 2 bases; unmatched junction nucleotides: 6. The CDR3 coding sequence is TGCGCCAGTCGAGGGGGCGGAAACACTGAAGCTTTCTTT. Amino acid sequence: CASRGGGNTEAFF.

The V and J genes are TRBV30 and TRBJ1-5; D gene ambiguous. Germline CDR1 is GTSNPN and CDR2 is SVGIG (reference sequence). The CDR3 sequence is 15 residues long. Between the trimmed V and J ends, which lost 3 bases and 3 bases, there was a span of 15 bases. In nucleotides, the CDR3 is TGTGCCTGGAGCGGCGGGAGGACTCCCAATCAGCCCCAGCATTTT. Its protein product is CAWSGGRTPNQPQHF.

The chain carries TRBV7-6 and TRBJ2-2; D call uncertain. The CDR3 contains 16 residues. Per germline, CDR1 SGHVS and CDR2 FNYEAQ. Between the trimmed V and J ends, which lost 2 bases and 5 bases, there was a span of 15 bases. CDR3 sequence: CASSLFGGSATGELFF. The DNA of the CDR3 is TGTGCCAGCAGCTTATTCGGCGGCAGTGCAACCGGGGAGCTGTTTTTT.

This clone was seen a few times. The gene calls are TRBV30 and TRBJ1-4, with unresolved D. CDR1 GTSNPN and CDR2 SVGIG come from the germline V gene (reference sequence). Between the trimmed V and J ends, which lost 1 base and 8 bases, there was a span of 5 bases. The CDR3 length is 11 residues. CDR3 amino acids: CAWSEEEKLFF. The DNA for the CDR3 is TGTGCCTGGAGTGAAGAGGAAAAACTGTTTTTT.

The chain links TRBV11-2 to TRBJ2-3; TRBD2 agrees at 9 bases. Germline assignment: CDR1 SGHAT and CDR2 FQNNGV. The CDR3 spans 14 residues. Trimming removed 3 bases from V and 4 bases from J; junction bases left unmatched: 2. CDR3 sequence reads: CASSFSGRPDTQYF. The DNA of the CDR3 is TGTGCCAGCAGCTTTAGCGGGAGACCAGATACGCAGTATTTT. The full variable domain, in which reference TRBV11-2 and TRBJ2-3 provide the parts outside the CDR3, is EAGVAQSPRYKIIEKRQSVAFWCNPISGHATLYWYQQILGQGPKLLIQFQNNGVVDDSQLPKDRFSAERLKGVDSTLKIQPAKLEDSAVYLCASSFSGRPDTQYFGPGTRLTVL.

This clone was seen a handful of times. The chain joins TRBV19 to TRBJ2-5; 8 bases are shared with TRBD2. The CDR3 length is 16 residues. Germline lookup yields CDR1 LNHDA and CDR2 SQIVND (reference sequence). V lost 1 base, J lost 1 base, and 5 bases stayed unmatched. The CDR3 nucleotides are TGTGCCAGTAGTATAGCACCGGGACTAGGCCAAGAGACCCAGTACTTC. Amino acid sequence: CASSIAPGLGQETQYF.

CDR3 bases: TGCGCCAGCAGCCAAGTCCTAGCGGGAGTCAGGGAGCAGTTCTTC. It encodes CASSQVLAGVREQFF. The chain has TRBV4-3 and TRBJ2-1, with 10 bases matching TRBD2. CDR1 LGHNA and CDR2 YSLEER come from the germline V gene. J lost 10 bases, V lost 1 base, and 7 bases had no gene match. This CDR3 spans 15 amino acids.

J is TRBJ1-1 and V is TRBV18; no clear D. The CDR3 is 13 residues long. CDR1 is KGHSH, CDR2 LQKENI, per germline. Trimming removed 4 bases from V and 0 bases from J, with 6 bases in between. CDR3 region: CASSQTLNTEAFF. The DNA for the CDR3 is TGTGCCAGCTCACAGACACTGAACACTGAAGCTTTCTTT.

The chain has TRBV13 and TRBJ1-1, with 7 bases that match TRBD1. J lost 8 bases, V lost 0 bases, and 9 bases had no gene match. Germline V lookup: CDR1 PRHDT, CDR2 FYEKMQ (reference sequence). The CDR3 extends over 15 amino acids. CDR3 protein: CASSLGFEGQPEAFF. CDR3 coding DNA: TGTGCCAGCAGCTTAGGGTTTGAGGGACAGCCCGAAGCTTTCTTT.

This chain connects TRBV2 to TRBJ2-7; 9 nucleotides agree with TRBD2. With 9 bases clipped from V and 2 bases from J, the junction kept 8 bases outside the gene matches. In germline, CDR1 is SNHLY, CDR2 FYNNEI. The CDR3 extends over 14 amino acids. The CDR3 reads CASRGGRAPYEQYF. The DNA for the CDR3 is TGTGCCAGTCGCGGCGGGAGGGCCCCCTACGAGCAGTACTTC.